This T cell receptor (beta chain) is from a study of identical twins. From germline, CDR1 is SGHRS and CDR2 YFSETQ. The CDR3 covers 16 residues. The V segment lost 5 bases and the J segment 3 bases; nucleotides outside the gene matches: 9. TCRdb reanalysed the 5' RACE reads using MiXCR and keeps one entry per CDR3 protein. The table shows 350,000 or so distinct CDR3 sequences, with 9% to 10% occurring only once. The sequenced sample was naive T cells sorted from blood. The chain employs TRBV5-1 and TRBJ2-3; 10 bases match TRBD2. The receptor was isolated from a woman in her fifties or sixties in good health. This CDR3 is CASRALAGGGTDTQYF. CDR3 nucleotide sequence: TGCGCCAGCAGGGCCTTAGCGGGAGGAGGTACAGATACGCAGTATTTT.